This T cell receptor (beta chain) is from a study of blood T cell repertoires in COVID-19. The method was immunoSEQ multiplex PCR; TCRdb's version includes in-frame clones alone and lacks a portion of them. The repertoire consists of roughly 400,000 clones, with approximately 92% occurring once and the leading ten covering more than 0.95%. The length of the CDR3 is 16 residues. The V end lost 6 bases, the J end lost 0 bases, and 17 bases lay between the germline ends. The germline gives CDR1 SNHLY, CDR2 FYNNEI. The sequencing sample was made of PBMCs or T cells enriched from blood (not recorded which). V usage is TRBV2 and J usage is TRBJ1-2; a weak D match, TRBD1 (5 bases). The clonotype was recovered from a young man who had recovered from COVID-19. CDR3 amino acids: CASRRDGLYTNYGYTF. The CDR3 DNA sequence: TGTGCCAGCAGGCGGGACGGTTTGTACACTAACTATGGCTACACCTTC.